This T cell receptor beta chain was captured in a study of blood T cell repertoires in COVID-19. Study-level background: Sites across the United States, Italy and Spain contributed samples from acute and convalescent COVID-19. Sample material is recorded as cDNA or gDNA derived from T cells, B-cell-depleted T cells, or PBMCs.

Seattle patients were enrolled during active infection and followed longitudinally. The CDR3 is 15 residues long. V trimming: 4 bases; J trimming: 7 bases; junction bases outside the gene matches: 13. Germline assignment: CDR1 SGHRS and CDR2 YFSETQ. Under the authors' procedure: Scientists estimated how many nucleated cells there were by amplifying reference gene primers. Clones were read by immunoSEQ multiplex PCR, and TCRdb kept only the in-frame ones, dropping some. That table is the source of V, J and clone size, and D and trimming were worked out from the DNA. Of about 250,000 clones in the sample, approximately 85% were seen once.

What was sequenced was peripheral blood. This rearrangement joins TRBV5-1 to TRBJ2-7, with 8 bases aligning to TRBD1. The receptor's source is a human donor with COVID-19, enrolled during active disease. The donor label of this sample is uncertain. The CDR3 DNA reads TGCGCCAGCAGCGTGGACCTCGGGACAGGCGGGGAGCAGTACTTC. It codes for CASSVDLGTGGEQYF.